The 17 T cell receptor beta chains in this list originate from one sample, sequenced in a study of cytomegalovirus exposure and HLA in healthy donors. 13 Jbeta primers and 60 Vbeta primers were used for the PCR. The table came from immunoSEQ multiplex PCR; TCRdb's copy has only in-frame clones and leaves some out. This sample carries about 160,000 clones, over 70% of them seen once, and the ten largest clones take under 2%. The source material was PBMCs. Receptor source: a young woman in good health and CMV-seronegative.

V is TRBV5-6 and J is TRBJ1-2; the D is unclear. The CDR3 contains 13 residues. Trimming took off 9 bases at V and 2 bases at J, with 14 bases between the two ends. CDR1 and CDR2 (germline): SGHDT, YYEEEE. The CDR3 reads CATNLGRNYGYTF. Here the CDR3 DNA reads TGTGCCACCAACTTGGGCAGGAACTATGGCTACACCTTC.

V and J are TRBV2 and TRBJ1-3; 7 nucleotides align to TRBD1. Germline-derived CDR1 and CDR2 are SNHLY and FYNNEI. The V segment lost 7 bases and the J segment 0 bases; nucleotides outside the gene matches: 6. The CDR3 spans 15 residues. CDR3 in amino acids: CASTRDRTSGNTIYF. The DNA of the CDR3 is TGTGCCAGCACTAGGGACAGAACCTCTGGAAACACCATATATTTT.

This clone was picked up one time. The genes are TRBV11-3 and TRBJ2-5, with D unclear. Germline V gene data show CDR1 as SGHNT and CDR2 as YENEEA. CDR3 length: 12 amino acids. Trimming cost V 4 bases and J 6 bases, with 9 bases left between them. The CDR3 protein is CASSSESKTQYF. The CDR3 DNA reads as TGTGCCAGCAGCTCTGAGTCCAAGACCCAGTACTTC.

V usage is TRBV27 and J usage is TRBJ1-1; D is unresolved. Between the trimmed V and J ends, which lost 2 bases and 0 bases, there was a span of 10 bases. Germline values: CDR1 MNHEY, CDR2 SMNVEV (reference sequence). The CDR3 is made up of 15 amino acids. CDR3 DNA: TGTGCCAGCAGTTTACGGGTAGGCGTGAACACTGAAGCTTTCTTT. This sequence encodes CASSLRVGVNTEAFF.

There are a few counts of this clone. The V and J genes are TRBV19 and TRBJ1-1; 9 bases are shared with TRBD1. Trimming removed 6 bases from V and 8 bases from J; junction bases left unmatched: 7. This CDR3 spans 13 amino acids. From germline, CDR1 is LNHDA and CDR2 SQIVND (reference sequence). The CDR3 loop reads CASRGQGLAEAFF. Written as DNA, the CDR3 is TGTGCCAGTAGGGGACAGGGCCTGGCCGAAGCTTTCTTT.

The chain recombines TRBV4-2 with TRBJ2-1, with TRBD2 matching 11 bases. The CDR3 runs to 16 residues. Germline V lookup: CDR1 LGHNA, CDR2 YNFKEQ. The V and J ends lost 3 bases and 8 bases, in that order; junction bases with no gene match: 9. CDR3 in amino acids: CASSQGLAGGVDEQFF. CDR3 nucleotide sequence: TGTGCCAGCAGCCAGGGCCTAGCGGGGGGTGTGGATGAGCAGTTCTTC.

The V call is TRBV7-9, the J call TRBJ2-5; 9 nucleotides line up with TRBD1. The assigned J gene may be wrong: the sequence end matches TRBJ2-7 better. The CDR3 sequence is 15 residues long. The germline CDR1 and CDR2 sequences are SEHNR and FQNEAQ (reference sequence). The CDR3 DNA is TGTGCCAGCAGATCCGGGACAGGGACCTCCTACGAGCAGTACTTC. Its protein is CASRSGTGTSYEQYF.

CDR3 bases: TGTGCCAGCAGCGCAGACCAGGGGGCGGCTAATGAAAAACTGTTTTTT. Amino acid sequence: CASSADQGAANEKLFF. V gene TRBV4-2 combines with J gene TRBJ1-4; 8 bases agree with TRBD1. With V trimmed by 5 bases and J by 3 bases, 8 bases remained unmatched. The CDR3 extends over 16 amino acids. Per germline, CDR1 LGHNA and CDR2 YNFKEQ.

The chain links TRBV6-5 to TRBJ2-7; D not certain. The germline V and J ends were trimmed by 6 bases and 2 bases, with 8 bases remaining between them. Germline CDR1 reads MNHEY; CDR2 reads SVGAGI. The CDR3 contains 12 residues. In nucleotides, the CDR3 is TGTGCCAGCAGCTCACTCCCCTACGAGCAGTACTTC. As protein: CASSSLPYEQYF.

The chain recombines TRBV30 with TRBJ2-4; D ambiguous. The germline V and J ends were trimmed by 0 bases and 2 bases, with 14 bases remaining between them. Per the germline V gene, CDR1 is GTSNPN and CDR2 is SVGIG (reference sequence). The CDR3 consists of 16 residues. CDR3 sequence reads: CAWSVYSLRTKNIQYF. DNA of the CDR3: TGTGCCTGGAGTGTATATAGCCTGAGGACCAAAAACATTCAGTACTTC. The full variable domain, completed using reference TRBV30 and TRBJ2-4, is SQTIHQWPATLVQPVGSPLSLECTVEGTSNPNLYWYRQAAGRGLQLLFYSVGIGQISSEVPQNLSASRPQDRQFILSSKKLLLSDSGFYLCAWSVYSLRTKNIQYFGAGTRLSVL.

This clone showed up just a few times. This chain uses TRBV29-1 with TRBJ2-3; D possibly corresponds to TRBD2 (6 bases). The germline V gene encodes CDR1 SQVTM and CDR2 ANQGSEA. The length of the CDR3 is 13 residues. V was shortened by 7 bases and J by 5 bases, with 16 bases between the two germline ends. CDR3 bases: TGCAGCGGTTCAATCGTGGGGGGAGATACGCAGTATTTT. Amino acids: CSGSIVGGDTQYF.

This chain connects TRBV7-9 to TRBJ2-5, with a tentative D call TRBD1 (8 bases). Germline V gene sequence: CDR1 SEHNR, CDR2 FQNEAQ (reference sequence). The CDR3 totals 15 residues. V was cut by 6 bases and J by 6 bases, with 20 bases left in between. The CDR3 is CASSQGAAGEQTQYF. The DNA of the CDR3 is TGTGCCAGCAGTCAGGGGGCGGCGGGGGAGCAGACCCAGTACTTC.

The V call is TRBV28, the J call TRBJ2-5; 8 bases line up with TRBD1. Per the germline V gene, CDR1 is MDHEN and CDR2 is SYDVKM. CDR3 length: 15 amino acids. The V segment lost 4 bases and the J segment 1 base; nucleotides outside the gene matches: 5. CDR3 sequence reads: CASSSLGTGQETQYF. The DNA for the CDR3 is TGTGCCAGCAGTTCCCTCGGGACAGGCCAAGAGACCCAGTACTTC.

The J gene is TRBJ2-7, the V gene TRBV29-1; 9 nucleotides line up with TRBD1. V shed 3 bases and J 5 bases; nucleotides not matched to a gene: 5. This CDR3 contains 13 residues. The V gene's germline CDR1 is SQVTM and CDR2 ANQGSEA. The CDR3 bases are TGCAGCGTTGAGGGGACAGGGTTAAACGAGCAGTACTTC. Its translation: CSVEGTGLNEQYF.

As for this clone: This same CDR3 is encoded by further DNA sequences in the sample. CDR3 amino acids: CASSRQATNEKLFF. For the CDR3, the DNA is TGTGCCAGCAGCCGACAGGCAACTAATGAAAAACTGTTTTTT. V usage is TRBV2 and J usage is TRBJ1-4; perhaps TRBD1 as D (6 bases). Trimming took 6 bases from V and 0 from J, leaving 8 bases between them. The length of the CDR3 is 14 residues. CDR1 SNHLY and CDR2 FYNNEI come from the germline V gene.

The V gene is TRBV10-3, the J gene TRBJ1-6, with 8 bases matching TRBD1. The CDR3 has 12 amino acids. Trimming cost V 3 bases and J 12 bases; bases outside gene matches: 1. From germline, CDR1 is ENHRY and CDR2 SYGVKD. The chain's CDR3 is CAISEQGEPLHF. The CDR3 DNA follows: TGTGCCATCAGTGAACAGGGGGAACCCCTCCACTTT.

V and J are TRBV5-6 and TRBJ2-7; TRBD1 might be the D (6 bases). The ends were cut back, 1 base at V and 4 bases at J, with 12 bases in the middle. Germline V gives CDR1 SGHDT, CDR2 YYEEEE. This CDR3 is 14 amino acids long. CDR3 loop: CASSLQGSWYEQYF. The CDR3, as DNA: TGTGCCAGCAGCTTGCAGGGGTCCTGGTACGAGCAGTACTTC.